The 21 T cell receptor beta chains below come from one sample, sequenced in a study of cytomegalovirus exposure and HLA in healthy donors. Clones were read by immunoSEQ multiplex PCR, and TCRdb kept only the in-frame ones, dropping some. The data hold roughly 77,000 clones, with 85% to 95% observed a single time. Sequences were obtained from PBMCs. The receptor source for this set is a woman under 30 in good health and CMV-seronegative.

The J gene is TRBJ1-1, the V gene TRBV2; a possible D gene is TRBD1 (6 bases). The CDR3 totals 12 residues. Germline lookup yields CDR1 SNHLY and CDR2 FYNNEI. With 4 bases removed from V and 11 bases from J, the gap between germline ends came to 14 bases. This chain's CDR3 is CASSALQGPAFF. The CDR3 coding sequence is TGTGCCAGCAGTGCGTTACAGGGACCGGCTTTCTTT.

The rearrangement links TRBV6-5 to TRBJ1-2; D is unclear. Trimming pared 5 bases from V and 5 bases from J, leaving 12 bases between. The CDR3 is 13 amino acids. Looked up from germline, CDR1 is MNHEY and CDR2 is SVGAGI. The CDR3 region is CASSRDGRYGYTF. CDR3 nucleotides: TGTGCCAGCAGTCGAGACGGGAGGTATGGCTACACCTTC.

The rearrangement links TRBV18 to TRBJ2-3, with D unresolved. CDR1 KGHSH and CDR2 LQKENI come from the germline V gene. This CDR3 has 15 amino acids. Trimming left V 3 bases short and J 1 base short, with 11 bases between. In DNA, the CDR3 is TGTGCCAGCTCACCTATGCAAGTAGGCACAGATACGCAGTATTTT. Its translation: CASSPMQVGTDTQYF. Looking up the rest from reference TRBV18 and TRBJ2-3 gives the full variable domain: NAGVMQNPRHLVRRRGQEARLRCSPMKGHSHVYWYRQLPEEGLKFMVYLQKENIIDESGMPKERFSAEFPKEGPSILRIQQVVRGDSAAYFCASSPMQVGTDTQYFGPGTRLTVL.

The gene calls are TRBV4-1 and TRBJ1-1; 8 bases align to TRBD1. The germline V gene has CDR1 MGHRA and CDR2 YSYEKL. The CDR3 is 14 amino acids. V trimming: 0 bases; J trimming: 5 bases; junction bases outside the gene matches: 2. CDR3 coding DNA: TGCGCCAGCAGCCAAGAGGACAGGGTAACTGAAGCTTTCTTT. Translated: CASSQEDRVTEAFF.

The rearrangement joins TRBV14 to TRBJ2-4, with D maybe TRBD1 (7 bases). Trimming stripped 3 bases from V and 7 bases from J, with 13 bases between. The CDR3 contains 14 residues. The germline V gene has CDR1 SGHDN and CDR2 FVKESK. CDR3 in amino acids: CASSHGGQSNIQYF. In nucleotides, the CDR3 is TGTGCCAGCAGCCACGGGGGACAGTCCAACATTCAGTACTTC.

The CDR3 here is CASSSLGQETQYF. Written as DNA, the CDR3 is TGTGCCAGCAGTTCACTAGGCCAAGAGACCCAGTACTTC. The V call is TRBV6-6, the J call TRBJ2-5; tentative D call: TRBD2 (5 bases). V lost 4 bases, J lost 1 base, and 7 bases lay in between. Germline assignment: CDR1 MNHNY and CDR2 SVGAGI (reference sequence). The CDR3 length is 13 residues.

The chain has TRBV6-6 and TRBJ2-1; 8 nucleotides match TRBD2. Germline CDR1 is MNHNY and CDR2 is SVGAGI (reference sequence). With 5 bases clipped from V and 0 bases from J, the junction kept 3 bases outside the gene matches. This CDR3 has 15 amino acids. CDR3 nucleotides: TGTGCCAGCAGTCCTACTAGCGGCTCCTACAATGAGCAGTTCTTC. Translated: CASSPTSGSYNEQFF.

The chain is built from TRBV18 and TRBJ1-3, with a weak D call TRBD1 (6 bases). In germline, CDR1 is KGHSH, CDR2 LQKENI. The V gene lost 4 bases and the J gene lost 0 bases, with 13 bases spanning the gap. The length of the CDR3 is 16 residues. The CDR3 reads CASSRAGASSGNTIYF. CDR3 nucleotides: TGTGCCAGCTCACGCGCGGGGGCCAGCTCTGGAAACACCATATATTTT. Drawing the rest from reference TRBV18 and TRBJ1-3, the complete variable domain is NAGVMQNPRHLVRRRGQEARLRCSPMKGHSHVYWYRQLPEEGLKFMVYLQKENIIDESGMPKERFSAEFPKEGPSILRIQQVVRGDSAAYFCASSRAGASSGNTIYFGEGSWLTVV.

This rearrangement joins TRBV6-5 to TRBJ2-3; maybe TRBD2 (5 bases). The CDR3 totals 13 residues. The ends were cut back, 6 bases at V and 3 bases at J, with 10 bases in the middle. Germline V gene sequence: CDR1 MNHEY, CDR2 SVGAGI. The CDR3 DNA sequence: TGTGCCAGCAGCCGGACGGGGACAGATACGCAGTATTTT. Amino acids: CASSRTGTDTQYF.

The chain employs TRBV27 and TRBJ2-7, with D possibly matching TRBD2 (6 bases). CDR1 and CDR2 (germline): MNHEY, SMNVEV (reference sequence). Trimming removed 2 bases at V and 4 bases at J, with 15 bases between. The CDR3 has 15 amino acids. DNA for the CDR3: TGTGCCAGCAGTTTAAGCCGGTCGGGGGTTTACGAGCAGTACTTC. It is translated as CASSLSRSGVYEQYF.

This chain joins TRBV6-5 and TRBJ1-1, with D tentatively TRBD1 (5 bases). CDR1 and CDR2 from the germline V gene are MNHEY and SVGAGI. Trimming removed 0 bases from V and 4 bases from J, with 15 bases in between. This CDR3 spans 16 amino acids. The CDR3 nucleotides read TGTGCCAGCAGTTACTCGTTAGCAGGGATGATCACTGAAGCTTTCTTT. Its protein product is CASSYSLAGMITEAFF.

The rearrangement joins TRBV5-1 to TRBJ1-1, with unresolved D. This CDR3 has 13 residues. Between the trimmed V and J ends, which lost 2 bases and 2 bases, there was a span of 7 bases. Germline lookup yields CDR1 SGHRS and CDR2 YFSETQ. CDR3: CASSFEGNTEAFF. CDR3 DNA sequence: TGCGCCAGCAGCTTTGAGGGTAACACTGAAGCTTTCTTT.

The V call is TRBV29-1, the J call TRBJ2-3; D is uncertain. The V and J ends lost 4 bases and 0 bases respectively, with 2 bases between them. CDR1 and CDR2 (germline): SQVTM, ANQGSEA. The CDR3 covers 11 residues. The CDR3 region has the DNA TGCAGCGTTGCTAGCACAGATACGCAGTATTTT. Translation: CSVASTDTQYF.

J is TRBJ2-2 and V is TRBV4-1, with 10 bases aligning to TRBD1. This CDR3 region has 18 residues. In germline, CDR1 is MGHRA, CDR2 YSYEKL. V lost 2 bases and J lost 4; bases outside the gene matches: 10. The CDR3 DNA follows: TGCGCCAGCAGCCAACCTGGAATCGGGACAGGGGCCACCGGGGAGCTGTTTTTT. Its protein is CASSQPGIGTGATGELFF.

This chain's CDR3 is CASSAPGTDYPYEQYF. The CDR3 nucleotides read TGTGCCAGTAGTGCCCCCGGGACAGATTATCCCTACGAGCAGTACTTC. V usage is TRBV19 and J usage is TRBJ2-7, with 7 bases matching TRBD1. V lost 5 bases and J lost 2; bases outside the gene matches: 12. CDR3 length: 16 residues. Germline CDR1 is LNHDA and CDR2 is SQIVND (reference sequence). Full variable domain (rest looked up from reference TRBV19 and TRBJ2-7): DGGITQSPKYLFRKEGQNVTLSCEQNLNHDAMYWYRQDPGQGLRLIYYSQIVNDFQKGDIAEGYSVSREKKESFPLTVTSAQKNPTAFYLCASSAPGTDYPYEQYFGPGTRLTVT.

This clone has only one observation. The V gene is TRBV15, the J gene TRBJ1-1, with TRBD1 as a possible D gene (5 bases). The ends were cut back, 8 bases at V and 11 bases at J, with 21 bases in the middle. This CDR3 region has 13 residues. From germline, CDR1 is LNHNV and CDR2 YYDKDF (reference sequence). CDR3 nucleotides: TGTGCCACCGGGACGGCGGGAGGTTTTTCGGCTTTCTTT. This translates into CATGTAGGFSAFF. Drawing the rest from reference TRBV15 and TRBJ1-1, the complete variable domain is DAMVIQNPRYQVTQFGKPVTLSCSQTLNHNVMYWYQQKSSQAPKLLFHYYDKDFNNEADTPDNFQSRRPNTSFCFLDIRSPGLGDTAMYLCATGTAGGFSAFFGQGTRLTVV.

The chain uses TRBV18 and TRBJ2-7; a weak D match, TRBD1 (6 bases). Trimming cost V 2 bases and J 2 bases, with 10 bases left between them. The length of the CDR3 is 14 residues. The germline V gene has CDR1 KGHSH and CDR2 LQKENI. CDR3 coding DNA: TGTGCCAGCTCACCAAGGCAGGGGACCTACGAGCAGTACTTC. This translates into CASSPRQGTYEQYF.

V usage is TRBV14 and J usage is TRBJ2-6; 12 positions agree with TRBD1. The CDR3 contains 14 residues. Trimming took 5 bases from V and 12 from J; bases not matched to a gene: 5. The germline V gene has CDR1 SGHDN and CDR2 FVKESK. The CDR3 loop reads CASSRGTGGGVLTF. Here the CDR3 DNA reads TGTGCCAGCAGCAGGGGGACAGGGGGCGGCGTCCTGACTTTC.

This clone was observed once. The chain recombines TRBV19 with TRBJ1-2; 8 nucleotides align to TRBD1. CDR3 length equals 16 residues. Germline V gene lookup returns CDR1 LNHDA and CDR2 SQIVND (reference sequence). Trimming cost V 5 bases and J 1 base; bases outside gene matches: 9. CDR3 amino acids: CASSPLDRGLNYGYTF. CDR3 nucleotide sequence: TGTGCCAGTAGTCCGCTCGACAGGGGCCTTAACTATGGCTACACCTTC. The full variable domain, with the rest looked up from reference TRBV19 and TRBJ1-2, is DGGITQSPKYLFRKEGQNVTLSCEQNLNHDAMYWYRQDPGQGLRLIYYSQIVNDFQKGDIAEGYSVSREKKESFPLTVTSAQKNPTAFYLCASSPLDRGLNYGYTFGSGTRLTVV.

This chain joins TRBV4-1 and TRBJ1-3; weak D call: TRBD1 (6 bases). With 3 bases removed from V and 1 base from J, the gap between germline ends came to 13 bases. CDR3 length: 16 amino acids. Germline values: CDR1 MGHRA, CDR2 YSYEKL. Here the CDR3 DNA reads TGCGCCAGCAGCCAGGGAGCACAGGGATCTGGAAACACCATATATTTT. Translated: CASSQGAQGSGNTIYF.

This chain connects TRBV19 to TRBJ2-7; 7 nucleotides agree with TRBD1. This CDR3 is built from 14 residues. With 9 bases clipped from V and 2 bases from J, the junction kept 10 bases outside the gene matches. Per the germline V gene, CDR1 is LNHDA and CDR2 is SQIVND (reference sequence). The CDR3 sequence: CASRPAGGTYEQYF. The CDR3 DNA sequence: TGTGCCAGCAGACCCGCAGGGGGAACCTACGAGCAGTACTTC.